This T cell receptor beta chain was obtained from a study of tumor-infiltrating lymphocytes in primary liver carcinoma. Study results and limitations: Tumor-adjacent and tumor-blood pairs shared a smaller degree of overlap than tumor region pairs. Tumors significantly exceeded blood in top-250-clone fraction (p = 0.039). No more than about 8-24% of top clones could be seen in all five tumor regions.

Of note for this clonotype: Antigen: not known. A junction boundary mismatches the germline segment, possibly from a read error.

Total RNA amounting to 500 ng was the source from which TCR beta cDNA was made with a constant-region primer. Investigators got TCR beta libraries out of three nested multiplex PCR rounds, done with slightly modified ARM-PCR. TCRdb reprocessed the multiplex PCR reads with MiXCR, giving one entry per CDR3 protein. The sample holds 120,000 or so distinct CDR3 sequences, 50% to 70% seen once. Co-extraction of both nucleic acids (RNA and DNA) used about 19-33 mg of unsorted bulk tissue. Enrolled patients were chronically infected with HBV and treatment-naive. This TCR was recovered from a woman in her sixties with primary liver carcinoma and hepatitis B virus infection. The sequenced sample consisted of liver tumor tissue from sampling region 1. Subset defined: tumor region T1, superior pole.

CDR3 nucleotides: TGTGCCGGCAGCCAAAAACTCACAGCGAACAACGGGGAGCTGTTTTTT. Residues: CAGSQKLTANNGELFF. The gene calls are TRBV14 and TRBJ2-2; D gene unclear. The CDR3 is 16 residues long. Germline values: CDR1 SGHDN, CDR2 FVKESK.